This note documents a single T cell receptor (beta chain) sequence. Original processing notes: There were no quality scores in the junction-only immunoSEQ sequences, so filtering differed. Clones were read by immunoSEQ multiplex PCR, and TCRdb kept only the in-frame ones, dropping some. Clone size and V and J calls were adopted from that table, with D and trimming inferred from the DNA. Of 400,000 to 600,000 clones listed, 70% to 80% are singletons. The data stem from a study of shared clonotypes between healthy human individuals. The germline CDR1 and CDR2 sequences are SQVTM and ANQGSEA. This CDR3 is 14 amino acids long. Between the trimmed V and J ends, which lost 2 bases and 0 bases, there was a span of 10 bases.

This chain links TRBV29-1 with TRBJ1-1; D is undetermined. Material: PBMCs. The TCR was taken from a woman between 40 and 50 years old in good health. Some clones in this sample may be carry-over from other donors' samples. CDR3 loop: CSVERSPLNTEAFF. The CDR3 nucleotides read TGCAGCGTTGAAAGGTCACCTTTGAACACTGAAGCTTTCTTT.